These 8 T cell receptor beta chains were all obtained from the same sample, sequenced in a study of T-cell memory formation after mild COVID-19. One entry per CDR3 protein results from TCRdb running MiXCR on the 5' RACE reads. The data show roughly 310,000 distinct CDR3 sequences, around 15% seen once. The specimen sequenced was PBMCs or a T cell subset sorted from them (not recorded which). Every receptor here comes from a man aged 18 to 35 who had mild COVID-19 (a few samples of this study predate the infection). Cell type and time point are not known.

This clonotype was observed many times. The V call is TRBV12-3 or TRBV12-4, the J call TRBJ1-4; 7 bases line up with TRBD1. J was trimmed by 0 bases and V by 4 bases; bases with no gene match: 2. This CDR3 is 15 amino acids long. CDR3 residues: CASSSQGATNEKLFF. The CDR3 nucleotides are TGTGCCAGCAGTTCGCAGGGGGCAACTAATGAAAAACTGTTTTTT.

This clonotype was counted a few times. The rearrangement joins TRBV4-1 to TRBJ1-5; 7 bases match TRBD1. The CDR3 loop spans 15 amino acids. Germline V lookup: CDR1 MGHRA, CDR2 YSYEKL. J gave up 9 bases and V 0 bases, and 8 bases lay outside the gene matches. The CDR3 reads CASSQDATGLSPQHF. The CDR3 nucleotides read TGCGCCAGCAGCCAAGACGCGACAGGGTTATCGCCCCAGCATTTT.

This clonotype was seen only a few times. The chain uses TRBV6-2 or TRBV6-3 and TRBJ2-5; D ambiguous. The germline V and J ends were trimmed by 7 bases and 2 bases, with 11 bases remaining between them. CDR1 and CDR2 from the germline V gene are MNHEY and SVGEGT. The CDR3 is made up of 13 amino acids. The CDR3 nucleotides read TGTGCCAGCACCACGGGCGGTCAAGAGACCCAGTACTTC. Translated, it gives CASTTGGQETQYF.

The chain combines TRBV20-1 with TRBJ2-7; no clear D gene. The CDR3 spans 13 residues. V was shortened by 2 bases and J by 4 bases, with 12 bases between the two germline ends. Germline-derived CDR1 and CDR2 are DFQATT and SNEGSKA (reference sequence). The CDR3: CSARRPSLYEQYV. In nucleotides, the CDR3 is TGCAGTGCTAGACGGCCCTCCTTATACGAGCAGTACGTC.

J is TRBJ2-5 and V is TRBV7-2, with D uncertain. CDR1 and CDR2 from the germline V gene are SGHTA and FQGNSA. The CDR3 runs 15 residues. V lost 0 bases and J 3 bases, leaving 11 bases between the germline ends. CDR3 nucleotide sequence: TGTGCCAGCAGCTTAGCTACGACACACAAAGAGACCCAGTACTTC. Its protein is CASSLATTHKETQYF.

Only a few counts were recorded for this clonotype. The CDR3 loop reads CASSPRLAGGGNIQYF. The CDR3 DNA is TGTGCCAGCAGCCCCCGACTAGCGGGGGGAGGAAACATTCAGTACTTC. V and J are TRBV7-2 and TRBJ2-4; TRBD2 matches 13 bases. The CDR3 is made up of 16 amino acids. Germline loops: CDR1 SGHTA, CDR2 FQGNSA. J was trimmed by 6 bases and V by 5 bases; bases with no gene match: 7.

The chain joins TRBV4-1 to TRBJ2-3; D gene ambiguous. The V end lost 0 bases, the J end lost 9 bases, and 10 bases lay between the germline ends. Per the germline V gene, CDR1 is MGHRA and CDR2 is YSYEKL. This CDR3 comprises 13 residues. CDR3 loop: CASSQDVRSTQYF. The DNA for the CDR3 is TGCGCCAGCAGCCAAGATGTCCGGTCCACGCAGTATTTT.

This clonotype turned up a few times. V is TRBV7-9 and J is TRBJ1-4; D uncertain. V lost 1 base, J lost 5 bases, and 8 bases lay in between. This CDR3 region has 14 residues. The V gene's germline CDR1 is SEHNR and CDR2 FQNEAQ (reference sequence). The chain's CDR3 is CASSLEGPNEKLFF. CDR3 DNA sequence: TGTGCCAGCAGCTTAGAGGGCCCCAATGAAAAACTGTTTTTT.